Shown below are 29 T cell receptor beta chains from a single sample sequenced in a study of OX40 agonist ivuxolimab in advanced cancers. The method was immunoSEQ multiplex PCR; TCRdb's version includes in-frame clones alone and lacks a portion of them. The sample yields fewer than 85,000 clones, roughly 87% seen once. Sequences were derived from CD4+ or CD8+ T cells sorted from blood, sampled in a trial of the OX40 agonist ivuxolimab. Every receptor here comes from an adult with an advanced solid tumor such as melanoma, head and neck, liver or kidney cancer.

This sequence joins TRBV6-6 and TRBJ1-1, with D unresolved. V was shortened by 4 bases and J by 10 bases, with 16 bases between the two germline ends. Germline V CDR1 and CDR2: MNHNY, SVGAGI (reference sequence). The CDR3 consists of 13 residues. CDR3 region: CASSSMTQGRAFF. CDR3 nucleotides: TGTGCCAGCAGTTCGATGACTCAAGGTAGAGCTTTCTTT.

J is TRBJ1-1 and V is TRBV2; D is possibly TRBD1 (5 bases). CDR1 SNHLY and CDR2 FYNNEI come from the germline V gene. Deletions cut 5 bases from V and 4 bases from J, with 20 bases between. This CDR3 spans 16 amino acids. The CDR3 loop reads CASSPDSQPGGTEAFF. The CDR3 nucleotides read TGTGCCAGCAGTCCCGACAGTCAGCCGGGGGGCACTGAAGCTTTCTTT.

The CDR3 loop is CASSLLGLVTVNEQFF. The CDR3 DNA sequence: TGTGCCAGCAGTTTACTGGGACTAGTTACTGTCAATGAGCAGTTCTTC. The chain carries TRBV28 and TRBJ2-1, with 8 bases that match TRBD2. With 2 bases clipped from V and 6 bases from J, the junction kept 9 bases outside the gene matches. The CDR3 sequence is 16 residues long. CDR1 and CDR2 (germline): MDHEN, SYDVKM.

V and J are TRBV4-1 and TRBJ1-1; 7 positions agree with TRBD1. V was clipped by 4 bases and J by 7 bases; unmatched bases: 18. Germline V gene lookup returns CDR1 MGHRA and CDR2 YSYEKL. The CDR3 totals 17 residues. CDR3 coding DNA: TGCGCCAGCAGCCCCCGAGGAAAAACAGGGGAAGGTGGTGAAGCTTTCTTT. It is translated as CASSPRGKTGEGGEAFF.

This chain links TRBV4-2 with TRBJ2-1; no definite D call. Trimming took 4 bases from V and 2 from J, leaving 3 bases between them. Germline CDR1 is LGHNA and CDR2 is YNFKEQ. The CDR3 length is 12 residues. This CDR3 reads CASSPAYNEQFF. CDR3 nucleotides: TGTGCCAGCAGCCCAGCCTACAATGAGCAGTTCTTC.

This sequence joins TRBV9 and TRBJ2-5; D possibly corresponds to TRBD1 (6 bases). The germline V gene encodes CDR1 SGDLS and CDR2 YYNGEE. This CDR3 spans 13 amino acids. Between the trimmed V and J ends, which lost 4 bases and 4 bases, there was a span of 11 bases. This chain's CDR3 is CASSLDRGETQYF. The CDR3 DNA reads TGTGCCAGCAGCCTGGACAGAGGAGAGACCCAGTACTTC.

V is TRBV30 and J is TRBJ2-3; 14 bases agree with TRBD2. This CDR3 has 15 residues. Trimming cost V 0 bases and J 4 bases; bases outside gene matches: 0. The V gene's germline CDR1 is GTSNPN and CDR2 SVGIG (reference sequence). The CDR3 region is CAWSVTSGGADTQYF. DNA of the CDR3: TGTGCCTGGAGTGTGACTAGCGGGGGGGCAGATACGCAGTATTTT. The variable domain in full, with the rest retrieved from reference TRBV30 and TRBJ2-3, is SQTIHQWPATLVQPVGSPLSLECTVEGTSNPNLYWYRQAAGRGLQLLFYSVGIGQISSEVPQNLSASRPQDRQFILSSKKLLLSDSGFYLCAWSVTSGGADTQYFGPGTRLTVL.

The chain uses TRBV5-8 and TRBJ1-1; tentative D call: TRBD1 (5 bases). The CDR3 is 16 residues long. Per germline, CDR1 SGHTS and CDR2 YDEGEE. Trimming removed 0 bases at V and 6 bases at J, with 18 bases between. CDR3 loop: CASSLVASLIGAEAFF. CDR3 DNA: TGTGCCAGCAGCTTGGTGGCGTCACTCATAGGGGCTGAAGCTTTCTTT.

The chain couples TRBV11-3 to TRBJ2-5, with 10 nucleotides matching TRBD2. V trimming: 1 base; J trimming: 0 bases; junction bases outside the gene matches: 8. The CDR3 runs to 18 residues. Germline CDR1 reads SGHNT; CDR2 reads YENEEA. The CDR3 reads CASSLGAGGPSYQETQYF. The CDR3 nucleotides read TGTGCCAGCAGCTTAGGAGCGGGGGGGCCCTCGTACCAAGAGACCCAGTACTTC.

The chain links TRBV30 to TRBJ1-5; 7 positions agree with TRBD1. The germline gives CDR1 GTSNPN, CDR2 SVGIG (reference sequence). The J segment lost 5 bases and the V segment lost 3 bases, leaving 4 bases of the junction unmatched. This CDR3 has 13 residues. CDR3 DNA sequence: TGTGCCTGGAGGGGACAGTCCTATCAGCCCCAGCATTTT. It specifies CAWRGQSYQPQHF.

The chain couples TRBV27 to TRBJ1-2, with 9 bases that match TRBD1. Per the germline V gene, CDR1 is MNHEY and CDR2 is SMNVEV (reference sequence). CDR3 length equals 15 residues. The V and J ends lost 4 bases and 4 bases, in that order; junction bases with no gene match: 7. The CDR3: CASSSRTGVSYGYTF. CDR3 DNA: TGTGCCAGCAGTTCTCGGACAGGGGTTAGCTATGGCTACACCTTC.

This clone appeared a single time. The V and J genes are TRBV5-5 and TRBJ2-1, with 16 bases aligning to TRBD2. The CDR3 covers 17 residues. Germline loops: CDR1 SGHKS, CDR2 YYEKEE (reference sequence). V shed 4 bases and J 9 bases; nucleotides not matched to a gene: 10. The CDR3 loop reads CASSRGLAGGPRGEQFF. The CDR3 region has the DNA TGTGCCAGCAGCCGGGGACTAGCGGGAGGGCCGCGGGGTGAGCAGTTCTTC.

This sequence joins TRBV18 and TRBJ2-3; 9 bases fit TRBD2. V was clipped by 2 bases and J by 5 bases; unmatched bases: 5. This CDR3 spans 15 amino acids. Germline CDR1 is KGHSH and CDR2 is LQKENI. Written as DNA, the CDR3 is TGTGCCAGCTCACCAAGTGCGGGGGGGCAAGATACGCAGTATTTT. Encoded protein: CASSPSAGGQDTQYF.

The chain links TRBV4-3 to TRBJ2-5; D perhaps matches TRBD2 (5 bases). The J call is in doubt because the DNA end fits TRBJ2-7 better. Germline values: CDR1 LGHNA, CDR2 YSLEER. This CDR3 comprises 13 residues. The DNA of the CDR3 is TGCGCCAGCAGCCTCGGACTGTCCTACGAGCAGTACTTC. Its protein product is CASSLGLSYEQYF.

The chain employs TRBV18 and TRBJ1-2; D may be TRBD1 (5 bases). Between the trimmed V and J ends, which lost 5 bases and 0 bases, there was a span of 13 bases. The CDR3 length is 15 residues. In germline, CDR1 is KGHSH, CDR2 LQKENI. CDR3 region: CASSSFTTANYGYTF. The CDR3 DNA reads TGTGCCAGCTCATCATTCACGACAGCTAACTATGGCTACACCTTC.

This chain joins TRBV6-5 and TRBJ1-2, with D unresolved. Germline lookup yields CDR1 MNHEY and CDR2 SVGAGI. There are 11 residues in the CDR3. Trimming shortened V by 6 bases and J by 8 bases, and 10 bases separated the two germline ends. CDR3 coding DNA: TGTGCCAGCAGATTCGGTGGAGGCTACACCTTC. This sequence encodes CASRFGGGYTF.

The chain recombines TRBV19 with TRBJ1-1, with D possibly TRBD1 on 5 matching bases. V was shortened by 5 bases and J by 7 bases, with 20 bases between the two germline ends. Germline V gene data show CDR1 as LNHDA and CDR2 as SQIVND (reference sequence). The CDR3 has 15 amino acids. The CDR3 coding sequence is TGTGCCAGTAGTTTAGGGTCGGGGCCATTAAATGAAGCTTTCTTT. Translating gives CASSLGSGPLNEAFF. Supplemented by reference TRBV19 and TRBJ1-1, the full variable domain reads DGGITQSPKYLFRKEGQNVTLSCEQNLNHDAMYWYRQDPGQGLRLIYYSQIVNDFQKGDIAEGYSVSREKKESFPLTVTSAQKNPTAFYLCASSLGSGPLNEAFFGQGTRLTVV.

The sample holds one count of this clone. The gene calls are TRBV6-5 and TRBJ1-1; tentatively, D is TRBD1 (6 bases). V lost 10 bases to trimming and J lost 7 bases, with 19 bases between them. The germline CDR1 and CDR2 sequences are MNHEY and SVGAGI. CDR3 length: 13 residues. CDR3 sequence: CATHEQGSFEAFF. The CDR3 bases are TGTGCCACCCATGAGCAGGGGTCCTTTGAAGCTTTCTTT.

The chain joins TRBV18 to TRBJ2-1, with 7 positions matching TRBD1. The CDR3 totals 14 residues. V was pared by 2 bases and J by 6 bases, with 4 bases of the junction left unmatched. The germline CDR1 and CDR2 sequences are KGHSH and LQKENI. CDR3 amino acids: CASSPGGQINEQFF. In nucleotides, the CDR3 is TGTGCCAGCTCACCAGGGGGACAGATCAATGAGCAGTTCTTC.

The chain links TRBV15 to TRBJ2-7; TRBD2 aligns across 8 bases. CDR3 length: 15 amino acids. CDR1 LNHNV and CDR2 YYDKDF come from the germline V gene (reference sequence). V lost 1 base, J lost 2 bases, and 4 bases stayed unmatched. The CDR3 DNA reads as TGTGCCACCAGCAGAGGGAGCGGGGGAACCTACGAGCAGTACTTC. It codes for CATSRGSGGTYEQYF.

V is TRBV5-1 and J is TRBJ1-5; D remains unclear. With 2 bases removed from V and 4 bases from J, the gap between germline ends came to 7 bases. There are 13 residues in the CDR3. The germline V gene has CDR1 SGHRS and CDR2 YFSETQ. The CDR3 loop is CASSLEMNQPQHF. DNA of the CDR3: TGCGCCAGCAGCTTAGAAATGAATCAGCCCCAGCATTTT.

The chain joins TRBV18 to TRBJ1-3; a possible D gene is TRBD1 (5 bases). This CDR3 is 14 amino acids long. With 6 bases removed from V and 0 bases from J, the gap between germline ends came to 9 bases. Germline assignment: CDR1 KGHSH and CDR2 LQKENI. CDR3 loop: CASSQGISGNTIYF. CDR3 coding DNA: TGTGCCAGCTCTCAGGGAATCTCTGGAAACACCATATATTTT.

The chain joins TRBV2 to TRBJ1-4; TRBD1 is a possible D gene (5 bases). The germline V and J ends were trimmed by 4 bases and 8 bases, with 14 bases remaining between them. Germline CDR1 SNHLY, CDR2 FYNNEI. The CDR3 has 14 residues. CDR3 nucleotide sequence: TGTGCCAGCAGTGTCCGTGGGACGGCCGAAAAACTGTTTTTT. It is translated as CASSVRGTAEKLFF.

The CDR3 loop is CASSLAQGSNQPQHF. The CDR3 DNA is TGTGCCAGCAGCTTGGCCCAGGGAAGCAATCAGCCCCAGCATTTT. The chain combines TRBV11-2 with TRBJ1-5; D is perhaps TRBD1 (5 bases). Germline values: CDR1 SGHAT, CDR2 FQNNGV. The CDR3 is 15 amino acids. The V and J ends lost 3 bases and 1 base respectively, with 10 bases between them.

The rearrangement joins TRBV7-2 to TRBJ2-3; 13 bases line up with TRBD2. The V segment lost 5 bases and the J segment 2 bases; nucleotides outside the gene matches: 7. The CDR3 loop spans 17 amino acids. The germline V gene has CDR1 SGHTA and CDR2 FQGNSA. CDR3 nucleotides: TGTGCCAGCAGCGGGGGAGGACTAGCGGGAGCCACAGATACGCAGTATTTT. Protein sequence: CASSGGGLAGATDTQYF.

This chain uses TRBV2 with TRBJ2-3; the D is unclear. The V end was cut by 3 bases, the J end by 6 bases, with 7 bases between. Germline loops: CDR1 SNHLY, CDR2 FYNNEI. The CDR3 totals 12 residues. This CDR3 reads CASSDHPDTQYF. The CDR3 bases are TGTGCCAGCAGTGATCACCCGGATACGCAGTATTTT.

This chain connects TRBV28 to TRBJ1-1; 7 bases match TRBD1. The CDR3 loop spans 15 amino acids. V gave up 1 base and J gave up 1 base; unmatched junction bases: 3. Germline V gene data show CDR1 as MDHEN and CDR2 as SYDVKM. For the CDR3, the DNA is TGTGCCAGCAGTTTATTAACAGGGGCGAACACTGAAGCTTTCTTT. This translates into CASSLLTGANTEAFF.

Here the CDR3 DNA reads TGTGCCAGCAGCTTGTCCCCAGGGGCCCAAGGACCCCTCCACTTT. Translated: CASSLSPGAQGPLHF. The rearrangement uses TRBV5-4 and TRBJ1-6, with D maybe TRBD1 (6 bases). From germline, CDR1 is SGHNT and CDR2 YYREEE (reference sequence). Trimming stripped 1 base from V and 12 bases from J, with 17 bases between. This CDR3 spans 15 amino acids.

V is TRBV18 and J is TRBJ1-5, with D unclear. The CDR3 consists of 13 residues. Per the germline V gene, CDR1 is KGHSH and CDR2 is LQKENI. Trimming shortened V by 2 bases and J by 3 bases, and 5 bases separated the two germline ends. DNA for the CDR3: TGTGCCAGCTCACCATCTACCAATCAGCCCCAGCATTTT. It specifies CASSPSTNQPQHF.